The 27 T cell receptor beta chains below come from one sample, sequenced in a study of lymphopenia after photon versus proton radiotherapy. Data came from immunoSEQ multiplex PCR; TCRdb stores just in-frame clones and leaves some out. Of fewer than 25,000 clones in the sample, roughly 91% were seen once. The sample consisted of peripheral blood, taken from a patient treated with proton-based radiotherapy. The source is a woman in her seventies with pancreatic cancer. Some clones in this sample may be carry-over from other donors' samples.

The genes are TRBV28 and TRBJ1-5; 9 bases map to TRBD1. J was trimmed by 5 bases and V by 2 bases; bases with no gene match: 13. Looked up from germline, CDR1 is MDHEN and CDR2 is SYDVKM. The CDR3 loop spans 18 amino acids. The CDR3 DNA is TGTGCCAGCAGTTTACCCCCCGGGGACAGGGTAGGGGATCAGCCCCAGCATTTT. It yields the protein CASSLPPGDRVGDQPQHF.

The sample holds one count of this clone. V is TRBV28 and J is TRBJ1-2; 8 bases are a match to TRBD1. CDR1 is MDHEN and CDR2 is SYDVKM in the germline V gene. The junction had 9 bases not matched to a gene; V was cut back by 5 bases and J by 4 bases. The CDR3 spans 15 residues. CDR3 loop: CASSNYRGDSYGYTF. CDR3 sequence (DNA): TGTGCCAGCAGTAACTACAGGGGGGATAGCTATGGCTACACCTTC.

This clone turned up a few times. The genes are TRBV5-5 and TRBJ1-2; D gene ambiguous. V was trimmed by 4 bases and J by 3 bases, leaving 16 bases between them. This CDR3 has 15 amino acids. Germline CDR1 reads SGHKS; CDR2 reads YYEKEE (reference sequence). The CDR3 is CASSPRMGVHYGYTF. CDR3 sequence (DNA): TGTGCCAGCAGCCCCCGGATGGGTGTTCACTATGGCTACACCTTC.

The CDR3 region is CASSLDRTVSYEQYF. In nucleotides, the CDR3 is TGTGCCAGCAGCCTAGACAGGACCGTCTCCTACGAGCAGTACTTC. This rearrangement joins TRBV6-1 to TRBJ2-7; perhaps TRBD1 as D (6 bases). The CDR3 length is 15 residues. V gave up 6 bases and J gave up 0 bases, with 15 bases separating them. Germline V lookup: CDR1 MNHNS, CDR2 SASEGT.

The chain links TRBV11-2 to TRBJ1-1; D gene uncertain. The germline V gene has CDR1 SGHAT and CDR2 FQNNGV. The ends were cut back, 1 base at V and 1 base at J, with 7 bases in the middle. The CDR3 is made up of 14 amino acids. The DNA for the CDR3 is TGTGCCAGCAGCTTAGTGCGATCGAACACTGAAGCTTTCTTT. It translates to CASSLVRSNTEAFF.

The V call is TRBV5-1, the J call TRBJ2-7; 7 positions agree with TRBD1. The CDR3 is 15 amino acids. With V trimmed by 0 bases and J by 5 bases, 8 bases remained unmatched. Germline CDR1 SGHRS, CDR2 YFSETQ. The CDR3 protein is CASSLGDRERDEQYF. CDR3 bases: TGCGCCAGCAGCTTGGGAGACAGGGAACGCGACGAGCAGTACTTC.

The chain uses TRBV6-1 and TRBJ2-7; D is possibly TRBD2 (6 bases). CDR3 size: 15 residues. Germline values: CDR1 MNHNS, CDR2 SASEGT. Trimming took off 2 bases at V and 7 bases at J, with 18 bases between the two ends. CDR3 region: CASSERARDWEEQYF. The CDR3 DNA reads TGTGCCAGCAGTGAAAGGGCCAGGGACTGGGAGGAGCAGTACTTC.

The rearrangement uses TRBV7-2 and TRBJ2-7; 11 nucleotides agree with TRBD2. CDR1 and CDR2 from the germline V gene are SGHTA and FQGNSA. This CDR3 spans 15 amino acids. V was pared by 2 bases and J by 5 bases, with 5 bases of the junction left unmatched. The CDR3 region has the DNA TGTGCCAGCAGCTTATTCACTAGCGGGAGTAACGAGCAGTACTTC. It yields the protein CASSLFTSGSNEQYF.

This clone has just a few counts. V is TRBV28 and J is TRBJ1-1; D gene ambiguous. Germline CDR1 and CDR2: MDHEN and SYDVKM. The germline V and J ends were trimmed by 2 bases and 10 bases, with 8 bases remaining between them. The CDR3 spans 11 residues. The CDR3 loop reads CASSLGVLAFF. The CDR3 nucleotides read TGTGCCAGCAGTTTAGGAGTTTTAGCTTTCTTT.

V is TRBV7-9 and J is TRBJ2-7, with TRBD2 as a possible D gene (5 bases). The CDR3 spans 13 residues. The germline V and J ends were trimmed by 5 bases and 7 bases, with 15 bases remaining between them. The germline V gene encodes CDR1 SEHNR and CDR2 FQNEAQ (reference sequence). In DNA form, the CDR3 reads TGTGCCAGCAGCCAGGAGTGGAGCGGAGAGCAGTACTTC. Its translation is CASSQEWSGEQYF.

The CDR3 nucleotides read TGTGCCAGTAGGACCCTACTCCAGAACACTGAAGCTTTCTTT. Translating gives CASRTLLQNTEAFF. V and J are TRBV19 and TRBJ1-1; D unclear. V lost 6 bases and J lost 1, with 12 bases in between. Germline V lookup: CDR1 LNHDA, CDR2 SQIVND (reference sequence). There are 14 residues in the CDR3.

The V and J genes are TRBV9 and TRBJ2-1; D is perhaps TRBD1 (5 bases). In germline, CDR1 is SGDLS, CDR2 YYNGEE. The V gene lost 2 bases and the J gene lost 4 bases, with 7 bases spanning the gap. The CDR3 contains 13 residues. CDR3 sequence: CASSVQGYNEQFF. The CDR3 coding sequence is TGTGCCAGCAGCGTGCAGGGTTACAATGAGCAGTTCTTC.

The V and J genes are TRBV11-2 and TRBJ2-7; D remains unclear. The V gene's germline CDR1 is SGHAT and CDR2 FQNNGV. This CDR3 region has 12 residues. V lost 0 bases to trimming and J lost 5 bases, with 5 bases between them. CDR3 DNA sequence: TGTGCCAGCAGCTTAGACCGGGACGAGCAGTACTTC. Amino acids: CASSLDRDEQYF.

This chain joins TRBV18 and TRBJ1-2; 9 nucleotides line up with TRBD1. Germline values: CDR1 KGHSH, CDR2 LQKENI. CDR3 length: 16 amino acids. Trimming at V came to 1 base and at J to 7 bases, leaving 10 bases not matched to a gene. The CDR3 here is CASSPRTGARLFGYTF. As DNA, the CDR3 is TGTGCCAGCTCACCACGGACAGGGGCCCGCCTTTTTGGCTACACCTTC.

The chain recombines TRBV6-6 with TRBJ1-3, with D tentatively TRBD1 (6 bases). Trimming cost V 3 bases and J 0 bases, with 12 bases left between them. Germline CDR1 MNHNY, CDR2 SVGAGI (reference sequence). The CDR3 is 16 amino acids. Here the CDR3 reads CASSYSTGSSGNTIYF. The DNA of the CDR3 is TGTGCCAGCAGTTATTCCACAGGGAGCTCTGGAAACACCATATATTTT.

The genes are TRBV5-1 and TRBJ2-3; 8 bases map to TRBD2. The junction had 6 bases not matched to a gene; V was cut back by 5 bases and J by 1 base. The CDR3 consists of 15 residues. Germline V lookup: CDR1 SGHRS, CDR2 YFSETQ. CDR3 coding DNA: TGCGCCAGCAGTCGATCGACTAGCGGCACAGATACGCAGTATTTT. This gives the protein CASSRSTSGTDTQYF.

The chain has TRBV5-1 and TRBJ2-5; TRBD2 is a possible D gene (5 bases). The CDR3 has 14 residues. V was pared by 4 bases and J by 5 bases, with 15 bases between. Germline lookup yields CDR1 SGHRS and CDR2 YFSETQ. The CDR3 DNA reads as TGCGCCAGCAGCCCAAATGGGGAGCGGGAGACCCAGTACTTC. Translated: CASSPNGERETQYF.

The CDR3 loop reads CASTPTVAGGGETQYF. The DNA of the CDR3 is TGTGCCAGCACCCCTACCGTAGCGGGAGGGGGGGAGACCCAGTACTTC. This chain joins TRBV5-5 and TRBJ2-5; 11 positions match TRBD2. Trimming took 6 bases from V and 5 from J; bases not matched to a gene: 12. Germline V gene lookup returns CDR1 SGHKS and CDR2 YYEKEE (reference sequence). There are 16 residues in the CDR3.

The chain links TRBV19 to TRBJ1-3; D remains unclear. Germline CDR1 LNHDA, CDR2 SQIVND (reference sequence). Between the trimmed V and J ends, which lost 3 bases and 4 bases, there was a span of 10 bases. The CDR3 spans 14 residues. CDR3 sequence: CASSIPGFGNTIYF. For the CDR3, the DNA is TGTGCCAGTAGTATCCCGGGATTCGGAAACACCATATATTTT. Supplemented by reference TRBV19 and TRBJ1-3, the full variable domain reads DGGITQSPKYLFRKEGQNVTLSCEQNLNHDAMYWYRQDPGQGLRLIYYSQIVNDFQKGDIAEGYSVSREKKESFPLTVTSAQKNPTAFYLCASSIPGFGNTIYFGEGSWLTVV.

This chain uses TRBV28 with TRBJ1-2, with D uncertain. The CDR3 totals 14 residues. The germline V gene has CDR1 MDHEN and CDR2 SYDVKM. With 2 bases removed from V and 2 bases from J, the gap between germline ends came to 9 bases. The CDR3: CASSLEVPNYGYTF. The DNA of the CDR3 is TGTGCCAGCAGTTTAGAGGTCCCCAACTATGGCTACACCTTC.

This chain connects TRBV6-1 to TRBJ2-1; possibly TRBD2 for D (6 bases). Germline V gene data show CDR1 as MNHNS and CDR2 as SASEGT. V was clipped by 5 bases and J by 5 bases, with 16 bases between them. The CDR3 covers 15 residues. CDR3 sequence: CASSPGTVAHNEQFF. The DNA for the CDR3 is TGTGCCAGCAGTCCCGGGACTGTAGCCCACAATGAGCAGTTCTTC.

This chain uses TRBV18 with TRBJ1-4; 7 bases are a match to TRBD1. Trimming at V came to 6 bases and at J to 2 bases, leaving 3 bases not matched to a gene. Germline-derived CDR1 and CDR2 are KGHSH and LQKENI. The CDR3 consists of 14 residues. As DNA, the CDR3 is TGTGCCAGCTCCGACAGGGCCACTAATGAAAAACTGTTTTTT. As protein: CASSDRATNEKLFF. Full variable domain (missing parts from reference TRBV18 and TRBJ1-4): NAGVMQNPRHLVRRRGQEARLRCSPMKGHSHVYWYRQLPEEGLKFMVYLQKENIIDESGMPKERFSAEFPKEGPSILRIQQVVRGDSAAYFCASSDRATNEKLFFGSGTQLSVL.

The chain joins TRBV5-5 to TRBJ2-7; TRBD2 is a possible D gene (6 bases). Per the germline V gene, CDR1 is SGHKS and CDR2 is YYEKEE (reference sequence). This CDR3 has 15 residues. Between the trimmed V and J ends, which lost 4 bases and 4 bases, there was a span of 18 bases. CDR3 nucleotides: TGTGCCAGCAGCGCGGGACGAGGGGCGGCATACGAGCAGTACTTC. Its translation is CASSAGRGAAYEQYF.

The chain links TRBV18 to TRBJ2-7; 10 bases map to TRBD1. This CDR3 is built from 15 residues. CDR1 is KGHSH and CDR2 is LQKENI in the germline V gene. After removal of 5 bases from V and 7 bases from J, the junction contained 11 bases not matched to a gene. CDR3: CASSASGTGVVEQYF. In DNA form, the CDR3 reads TGTGCCAGCTCAGCGTCCGGGACAGGGGTGGTTGAGCAGTACTTC.

CDR3 sequence (DNA): TGTGCCAGTAGTGGGGGACAGGGCCGGACAGATACGCAGTATTTT. Translating gives CASSGGQGRTDTQYF. The chain couples TRBV19 to TRBJ2-3; 9 bases agree with TRBD1. Per germline, CDR1 LNHDA and CDR2 SQIVND (reference sequence). This CDR3 is 15 amino acids long. After removal of 5 bases from V and 3 bases from J, the junction contained 6 bases not matched to a gene.

The V gene is TRBV9, the J gene TRBJ2-5; D not certain. Germline V gene lookup returns CDR1 SGDLS and CDR2 YYNGEE. Trimming left V 0 bases short and J 2 bases short, with 17 bases between. The CDR3 sequence is 17 residues long. DNA of the CDR3: TGTGCCAGCAGCGTAGGGCAGGTTTGGTCCTTACAAGAGACCCAGTACTTC. Residues: CASSVGQVWSLQETQYF.

This clone was observed once. The V gene is TRBV6-1, the J gene TRBJ2-7; 7 bases agree with TRBD1. Germline-derived CDR1 and CDR2 are MNHNS and SASEGT. J gave up 4 bases and V 5 bases, and 8 bases lay outside the gene matches. This CDR3 is built from 14 residues. In DNA, the CDR3 is TGTGCCAGCAGTTCAGGGGACAGTCGTTACGAGCAGTACTTC. Translated, it gives CASSSGDSRYEQYF.